This TCR beta chain was documented in a study of blood T cell repertoires in COVID-19. Across the whole study: Samples representing acute and convalescent COVID-19 were sourced from the United States, Italy and Spain. Nucleic acid was either cDNA or gDNA, and it came from T cells, B-cell-depleted T cells, or PBMCs.

Trimming removed 4 bases from V and 0 bases from J, with 14 bases in between. Germline CDR1 is SGHNT and CDR2 is YYREEE (reference sequence). CDR3 size: 15 residues. Original handling: The assay estimated nucleated cells by amplifying reference gene primers. Generated by immunoSEQ multiplex PCR, the TCRdb table keeps only in-frame clones and is missing some. The V and J calls and clone size come from that table; D and trimming were worked out from the DNA. The table has tens of thousands of clones, roughly 80% seen once. The clonotype comes from a man in his fifties or sixties in a cohort sampled during active COVID-19. J is TRBJ2-7 and V is TRBV5-4; possible D gene TRBD2, 6 bases. Material for sequencing was peripheral blood. The CDR3 spells CASSPGTLSSYEQYF. DNA for the CDR3: TGTGCCAGCAGCCCCGGGACTCTAAGCTCCTACGAGCAGTACTTC.